These 21 T cell receptor beta chains originate from one sample sequenced in a study of radiation and T cells in renal cell carcinoma. Treatment specified: 15 Gy SBRT to primary tumor, nephrectomy 4 weeks later. Some clones are missing from TCRdb's copy, which holds only in-frame ones; the method was immunoSEQ multiplex PCR. Counted here are more than 8,000 clones, roughly 50% occurring once; the ten biggest clones make up about a fifth. The sequenced sample was tumor tissue, obtained from a patient whose treatment included radiotherapy and nephrectomy. The receptors shown here come from a man aged 55 to 70 with renal cell carcinoma.

This clone was seen a handful of times. The chain is built from TRBV16 and TRBJ2-6; D is ambiguous. With 0 bases removed from V and 0 bases from J, the gap between germline ends came to 3 bases. From germline, CDR1 is KGHSY and CDR2 FQNENV. The CDR3 contains 15 residues. CDR3 DNA sequence: TGTGCCAGCAGCCAATCGAGCTCTGGGGCCAACGTCCTGACTTTC. Its translation is CASSQSSSGANVLTF.

This clone was picked up a small number of times. The chain has TRBV19 and TRBJ1-5; no firm D call. Germline CDR1 LNHDA, CDR2 SQIVND (reference sequence). The CDR3 length is 13 residues. V was clipped by 3 bases and J by 5 bases, with 8 bases between them. The CDR3 region is CASSIQGHQPQHF. In DNA, the CDR3 is TGTGCCAGTAGTATCCAAGGGCATCAGCCCCAGCATTTT.

This sequence joins TRBV7-9 and TRBJ1-1; weak D call: TRBD1 (6 bases). Germline lookup yields CDR1 SEHNR and CDR2 FQNEAQ (reference sequence). V was shortened by 5 bases and J by 1 base, with 8 bases between the two germline ends. This CDR3 has 13 residues. The CDR3 DNA reads as TGTGCCAGCAGCCCGGGACAGAACACTGAAGCTTTCTTT. It yields the protein CASSPGQNTEAFF.

V and J are TRBV28 and TRBJ2-7; 9 bases are a match to TRBD1. This CDR3 contains 16 residues. V lost 2 bases and J lost 6; bases outside the gene matches: 11. The germline gives CDR1 MDHEN, CDR2 SYDVKM. CDR3 coding DNA: TGTGCCAGCAGTTTAGAGGGCACAGGGGGCCTAGGCGAGCAGTACTTC. Protein sequence: CASSLEGTGGLGEQYF.

The V call is TRBV19, the J call TRBJ1-5, with 7 bases matching TRBD1. Germline CDR1 reads LNHDA; CDR2 reads SQIVND (reference sequence). The CDR3 loop spans 16 amino acids. The V and J ends lost 6 bases and 2 bases, in that order; junction bases with no gene match: 10. The DNA of the CDR3 is TGTGCCAGTAGCCTCACTCGGACAGGCGGCAATCAGCCCCAGCATTTT. It encodes CASSLTRTGGNQPQHF. Full variable domain (remainder filled in from reference TRBV19 and TRBJ1-5): DGGITQSPKYLFRKEGQNVTLSCEQNLNHDAMYWYRQDPGQGLRLIYYSQIVNDFQKGDIAEGYSVSREKKESFPLTVTSAQKNPTAFYLCASSLTRTGGNQPQHFGDGTRLSIL.

CDR3 nucleotides: TGCGCCAGCAGGATGATGGGGCTTACCCGCACAGATACGCAGTATTTT. It codes for CASRMMGLTRTDTQYF. This rearrangement joins TRBV5-1 to TRBJ2-3; weak D call: TRBD1 (5 bases). The CDR3 sequence is 16 residues long. From germline, CDR1 is SGHRS and CDR2 YFSETQ. The ends were cut back, 5 bases at V and 1 base at J, with 17 bases in the middle.

The chain joins TRBV6-5 to TRBJ2-7, with D perhaps matching TRBD2 (5 bases). The germline V gene has CDR1 MNHEY and CDR2 SVGAGI. V was shortened by 5 bases and J by 2 bases, with 10 bases between the two germline ends. This CDR3 region has 13 residues. For the CDR3, the DNA is TGTGCCAGCAGTAGCGGCCGCACCTACGAGCAGTACTTC. Translating gives CASSSGRTYEQYF.

V gene TRBV7-6 combines with J gene TRBJ2-7; 8 bases are shared with TRBD2. Germline V lookup: CDR1 SGHVS, CDR2 FNYEAQ. The V segment lost 5 bases and the J segment 4 bases; nucleotides outside the gene matches: 1. The CDR3 has 12 amino acids. The CDR3 protein is CASSPGGYEQYF. CDR3 DNA: TGTGCCAGCAGCCCGGGGGGGTACGAGCAGTACTTC.

V and J are TRBV5-4 and TRBJ1-5; D gene unclear. From germline, CDR1 is SGHNT and CDR2 YYREEE (reference sequence). The CDR3 sequence is 14 residues long. V lost 4 bases and J 2 bases, leaving 10 bases between the germline ends. The CDR3 here is CASSPRSGNQPQHF. The CDR3 DNA sequence: TGTGCCAGCAGCCCAAGGTCGGGCAATCAGCCCCAGCATTTT.

The rearrangement uses TRBV7-2 and TRBJ1-1; D unclear. CDR3 length: 13 residues. The V end lost 2 bases, the J end lost 1 base, and 5 bases lay between the germline ends. Germline values: CDR1 SGHTA, CDR2 FQGNSA. The CDR3 sequence is CASSLLWNTEAFF. DNA for the CDR3: TGTGCCAGCAGCTTATTATGGAACACTGAAGCTTTCTTT.

The chain employs TRBV6-1 and TRBJ1-2; D unresolved. With 5 bases removed from V and 4 bases from J, the gap between germline ends came to 17 bases. The CDR3 length is 15 residues. Germline CDR1 MNHNS, CDR2 SASEGT. CDR3 coding DNA: TGTGCCAGCAGTCCCTCGTTGCTCGCCGGCTATGGCTACACCTTC. It is translated as CASSPSLLAGYGYTF.

This clone was observed a handful of times. The chain has TRBV5-1 and TRBJ1-1; D is perhaps TRBD1 (5 bases). CDR3 length: 14 amino acids. V was clipped by 2 bases and J by 3 bases, with 11 bases between them. Per germline, CDR1 SGHRS and CDR2 YFSETQ. The CDR3 DNA follows: TGCGCCAGCAGCTTCCAGGGAATGGACACTGAAGCTTTCTTT. Protein: CASSFQGMDTEAFF.

The rearrangement uses TRBV19 and TRBJ2-7; 7 bases are shared with TRBD1. The V gene's germline CDR1 is LNHDA and CDR2 SQIVND (reference sequence). Trimming took 4 bases from V and 2 from J; bases not matched to a gene: 5. CDR3 length: 14 amino acids. CDR3 amino acids: CASSNRGTAYEQYF. As DNA, the CDR3 is TGTGCCAGTAGTAACAGAGGGACAGCCTACGAGCAGTACTTC.

The chain carries TRBV2 and TRBJ1-3; D gene uncertain. The CDR3 runs 14 residues. V lost 8 bases and J 0 bases, leaving 11 bases between the germline ends. CDR1 is SNHLY, CDR2 FYNNEI, per germline. The CDR3 loop reads CASGNTISGNTIYF. The CDR3 DNA is TGTGCCAGCGGGAATACCATCTCTGGAAACACCATATATTTT. The variable domain in full, completed from reference TRBV2 and TRBJ1-3, reads EPEVTQTPSHQVTQMGQEVILRCVPISNHLYFYWYRQILGQKVEFLVSFYNNEISEKSEIFDDQFSVERPDGSNFTLKIRSTKLEDSAMYFCASGNTISGNTIYFGEGSWLTVV.

This chain links TRBV6-5 with TRBJ2-7; the match to TRBD1 covers 7 bases. CDR1 and CDR2 from the germline V gene are MNHEY and SVGAGI. The V gene end was trimmed by 2 bases and the J gene end by 3 bases; junction bases not matched to a gene: 4. The length of the CDR3 is 14 residues. In DNA, the CDR3 is TGTGCCAGCAGTTACCTGGACAGGAACTACGAGCAGTACTTC. As protein: CASSYLDRNYEQYF.

The rearrangement joins TRBV15 to TRBJ1-6; weak D call: TRBD1 (5 bases). The ends were cut back, 0 bases at V and 11 bases at J, with 14 bases in the middle. Germline V gene sequence: CDR1 LNHNV, CDR2 YYDKDF (reference sequence). This CDR3 has 15 residues. The CDR3: CATSRDGRDAPPLHF. The CDR3 nucleotides read TGTGCCACCAGCAGAGATGGCAGGGACGCGCCACCCCTCCACTTT.

This clone was seen only a few times. This rearrangement joins TRBV7-8 to TRBJ2-5; tentative D call: TRBD1 (5 bases). With 6 bases removed from V and 5 bases from J, the gap between germline ends came to 13 bases. CDR1 and CDR2 from the germline V gene are SGHVS and FQNEAQ. CDR3 size: 13 residues. The CDR3 DNA reads TGTGCCAGCAGTCACGCAGGGTCGGAGACCCAGTACTTC. It specifies CASSHAGSETQYF.

The chain uses TRBV5-4 and TRBJ2-7; 10 nucleotides agree with TRBD1. The CDR3 has 15 residues. Germline lookup yields CDR1 SGHNT and CDR2 YYREEE (reference sequence). Unmatched junction bases numbered 3, after V lost 2 bases and J lost 1 base. CDR3 in DNA: TGTGCCAGCAGCTTCCGGGACAGGGGTTCCTACGAGCAGTACTTC. This encodes CASSFRDRGSYEQYF. Full variable domain (outside the CDR3, taken from reference TRBV5-4 and TRBJ2-7): ETGVTQSPTHLIKTRGQQVTLRCSSQSGHNTVSWYQQALGQGPQFIFQYYREEENGRGNFPPRFSGLQFPNYSSELNVNALELDDSALYLCASSFRDRGSYEQYFGPGTRLTVT.

The chain combines TRBV4-2 with TRBJ1-5; D call uncertain. V dropped 0 bases and J dropped 5 bases, with 11 bases sitting between them. Germline CDR1 LGHNA, CDR2 YNFKEQ. There are 15 residues in the CDR3. The CDR3 bases are TGTGCCAGCAGCCAAGATGAGGGAGCCCATCAGCCCCAGCATTTT. It yields the protein CASSQDEGAHQPQHF.

The chain uses TRBV18 and TRBJ1-1; tentative D call: TRBD1 (6 bases). CDR1 KGHSH and CDR2 LQKENI come from the germline V gene. This CDR3 has 14 amino acids. The V end was cut by 3 bases, the J end by 5 bases, with 13 bases between. CDR3 loop: CASSPGAEGTEAFF. In DNA, the CDR3 is TGTGCCAGCTCACCGGGGGCTGAAGGGACTGAAGCTTTCTTT. Full variable domain (missing parts from reference TRBV18 and TRBJ1-1): NAGVMQNPRHLVRRRGQEARLRCSPMKGHSHVYWYRQLPEEGLKFMVYLQKENIIDESGMPKERFSAEFPKEGPSILRIQQVVRGDSAAYFCASSPGAEGTEAFFGQGTRLTVV.

This chain connects TRBV6-5 to TRBJ2-7; 8 bases match TRBD1. This CDR3 comprises 12 residues. In germline, CDR1 is MNHEY, CDR2 SVGAGI. The ends lost 5 bases at V and 6 bases at J; junction bases unmatched: 3. Here the CDR3 reads CASSPQGGEQYF. The CDR3 nucleotides read TGTGCCAGCAGTCCACAGGGGGGCGAGCAGTACTTC.